The source of this T cell receptor beta chain is a study of naive and memory T cell subsets. Adult healthy volunteers gave 2.5 ml peripheral blood for whole-blood RNA. The library had UMIs added by 3' ligation of an oligonucleotide to TCR cDNA. Cells were not sorted; total RNA input targeted roughly 1 to 1000 ng. For blood and skin samples, reverse transcription used TCR alpha and beta constant primers. TCRdb used MiXCR to reprocess the 5' RACE reads, holding one entry per CDR3 protein. Found here are more than 20,000 distinct CDR3 sequences, roughly a quarter of them singletons; the top ten hold approximately 1.7%. Trimming shortened V by 5 bases and J by 0 bases, and 15 bases separated the two germline ends. Germline values: CDR1 DFQATT, CDR2 SNEGSKA (reference sequence). CDR3 length: 15 residues.

The chain combines TRBV20-1 with TRBJ2-3; D ambiguous. This TCR was recovered from a female donor in good health. The CDR3 sequence: CSAFDSASSTDTQYF. CDR3 DNA sequence: TGCAGTGCTTTTGACTCGGCCAGTAGCACAGATACGCAGTATTTT.